Following are 8 T cell receptor beta chains from one sample sequenced in a study of memory CD4+ T cells and cytomegalovirus serostatus. Single viable CD3+CD4+CD8-CD45RO+ cells were sorted as the memory CD4+ T cells. The table came from immunoSEQ multiplex PCR; TCRdb's copy has only in-frame clones and leaves some out. Among 25,000 to 30,000 clones, more than 70% were seen once, and the ten largest hold approximately 0.68%. Sequenced sample: memory CD4+ T cells from blood. These TCRs come from an adult in good health and CMV-seronegative.

This clone has more than one count but fewer than ten. This rearrangement joins TRBV4-2 to TRBJ1-1; 7 positions agree with TRBD1. The V gene's germline CDR1 is LGHNA and CDR2 YNFKEQ. V lost 0 bases and J lost 8; bases outside the gene matches: 6. The CDR3 contains 14 residues. CDR3 sequence: CASSQEWGTDEAFF. CDR3 DNA: TGTGCCAGCAGCCAAGAGTGGGGGACAGACGAAGCTTTCTTT.

CDR3 amino acids: CASSDDRATTNYGYTF. CDR3 coding DNA: TGTGCCAGCAGTGACGACAGGGCGACTACTAACTATGGCTACACCTTC. V usage is TRBV6-1 and J usage is TRBJ1-2; TRBD1 matches 7 bases. With V trimmed by 3 bases and J by 0 bases, 7 bases remained unmatched. CDR1 and CDR2 (germline): MNHNS, SASEGT. The length of the CDR3 is 16 residues.

The rearrangement joins TRBV5-1 to TRBJ2-6; 10 bases map to TRBD1. With V trimmed by 4 bases and J by 2 bases, 9 bases remained unmatched. This CDR3 contains 18 residues. The V gene's germline CDR1 is SGHRS and CDR2 YFSETQ. The CDR3 coding sequence is TGCGCCAGCAGCCCGACAGGGGGCGCCCTCCCTGGGGCCAACGTCCTGACTTTC. This codes for CASSPTGGALPGANVLTF.

This rearrangement joins TRBV19 to TRBJ1-5; no clear D gene. Trimming took 6 bases from V and 11 from J, leaving 11 bases between them. From germline, CDR1 is LNHDA and CDR2 SQIVND (reference sequence). This CDR3 has 11 amino acids. The CDR3 is CASSLERTQHF. The DNA of the CDR3 is TGTGCCAGTAGCCTCGAGAGAACCCAGCATTTT.

J is TRBJ1-1 and V is TRBV9; perhaps TRBD1 as D (5 bases). The CDR3 consists of 15 residues. V was shortened by 0 bases and J by 4 bases, with 13 bases between the two germline ends. Germline CDR1 SGDLS, CDR2 YYNGEE. The CDR3 bases are TGTGCCAGCAGCGTAGGGTGGGGCACGGGCACTGAAGCTTTCTTT. As protein: CASSVGWGTGTEAFF.

The gene calls are TRBV5-1 and TRBJ1-4; the D is unclear. The CDR3 loop spans 15 amino acids. Germline loops: CDR1 SGHRS, CDR2 YFSETQ. V shed 3 bases and J shed 2 bases, with 11 bases lying between them. The CDR3 DNA is TGCGCCAGCAGCTCCGATGGAGTCACTAATGAAAAACTGTTTTTT. It codes for CASSSDGVTNEKLFF.

The chain links TRBV19 to TRBJ1-2; possibly TRBD1 for D (5 bases). The V gene lost 5 bases and the J gene lost 4 bases, with 17 bases spanning the gap. Germline lookup yields CDR1 LNHDA and CDR2 SQIVND (reference sequence). The CDR3 covers 15 residues. The CDR3 region has the DNA TGTGCCAGTAGTGCCCAGAACAGGCCCGCCTATGGCTACACCTTC. Its protein product is CASSAQNRPAYGYTF.

This clone was recorded a few times. The gene calls are TRBV11-3 and TRBJ2-1, with TRBD2 identical over 8 bases. Germline V gene lookup returns CDR1 SGHNT and CDR2 YENEEA. The V and J ends lost 5 bases and 9 bases, in that order; junction bases with no gene match: 9. There are 14 residues in the CDR3. In nucleotides, the CDR3 is TGTGCCAGCAGCAGAGTAGCGGGGTCTCTTGAGCAGTTCTTC. Translated: CASSRVAGSLEQFF.